This T cell receptor (beta chain) was obtained from a study of identical twins. General observations from the study: Out-of-frame alpha sequences shared between twins exhibited an excess of low generation probability.

MiXCR, applied by TCRdb to the 5' RACE reads, yields one record per CDR3 protein. The data contain approximately 210,000 distinct CDR3 sequences, 6.5% of them seen just once; the ten biggest clones take up roughly 14%. This clonotype was seen ten or more times. Its antigen remains unknown. Germline values: CDR1 MNHNS, CDR2 SASEGT. The CDR3 contains 14 residues. Trimming removed 5 bases from V and 0 bases from J, with 11 bases in between. These data also formed part of another study, on T cells expressing NK-cell markers. That study adds: Restricting sorting to alpha-beta TCR T cells was achieved in several experiments by an anti-gamma-delta TCR antibody.

The rearrangement joins TRBV6-1 to TRBJ2-7, with a weak D call TRBD2 (5 bases). The source is a woman younger than 30 in good health. The specimen sequenced was CD8+ T cells sorted from blood. CDR3 region: CASSKSGYSYEQYF. CDR3 DNA sequence: TGTGCCAGCAGTAAGAGCGGTTACTCCTACGAGCAGTACTTC.